The 9 T cell receptor beta chains presented below share a single source sample, sequenced in a study of shared clonotypes between healthy human individuals. Here immunoSEQ multiplex PCR was the method, and the copy in TCRdb shows in-frame clones only, minus some. The sample includes about 2.3 million clones, 85% to 95% of them seen just once. Sequencing input: naive CD4+ T cells from PBMCs. The subset was: CD45RA+ positively selected. These receptors were obtained from a young man in good health. Some clones in this sample may be carry-over from other donors' samples.

In the case of this clone: One end of the junction fails to match germline, which may point to a read error. The CDR3 here is CASSDQPLGRSEHRGAVF. The DNA for the CDR3 is TGCGCCAGCAGCGACCAACCTTTAGGGCGGAGCGAACACCGGGGAGCTGTTTTT. V gene TRBV4-3 combines with J gene TRBJ2-2; D possibly corresponds to TRBD2 (5 bases). Germline CDR1 and CDR2: LGHNA and YSLEER. The CDR3 is 18 amino acids.

The CDR3 loop reads CASSVEAIPDTQYF. The CDR3 DNA reads TGTGCCAGCAGCGTAGAGGCCATCCCAGATACGCAGTATTTT. The V call is TRBV9, the J call TRBJ2-3; no clear D gene. The germline V gene encodes CDR1 SGDLS and CDR2 YYNGEE. Trimming stripped 0 bases from V and 4 bases from J, with 9 bases between. The CDR3 sequence is 14 residues long.

The chain recombines TRBV30 with TRBJ2-7, with D perhaps matching TRBD2 (6 bases). The CDR3 loop spans 14 amino acids. Trimming shortened V by 0 bases and J by 2 bases, and 11 bases separated the two germline ends. The germline CDR1 and CDR2 sequences are GTSNPN and SVGIG (reference sequence). The CDR3 sequence is CAWSVKGGTYEQYF. The CDR3, as DNA: TGTGCCTGGAGTGTTAAGGGCGGGACCTACGAGCAGTACTTC.

In the case of this clone: Other DNA sequences of this sample code for an identical CDR3. The chain recombines TRBV18 with TRBJ2-7; D call uncertain. CDR1 and CDR2 (germline): KGHSH, LQKENI. The CDR3 contains 13 residues. Between the trimmed V and J ends, which lost 6 bases and 2 bases, there was a span of 11 bases. The CDR3 spells CASSPGLAYEQYF. As DNA, the CDR3 is TGTGCCAGCTCCCCTGGGCTAGCCTACGAGCAGTACTTC.

This chain connects TRBV5-1 to TRBJ2-7, with D perhaps matching TRBD1 (6 bases). Trimming removed 5 bases at V and 3 bases at J, with 15 bases between. The germline V gene encodes CDR1 SGHRS and CDR2 YFSETQ. There are 14 residues in the CDR3. CDR3 sequence: CASRDGQRNYEQYF. The CDR3 coding sequence is TGCGCCAGCAGGGACGGACAGAGAAACTACGAGCAGTACTTC.

The chain recombines TRBV6-5 with TRBJ1-4, with 7 bases aligning to TRBD1. V was pared by 5 bases and J by 10 bases, with 10 bases of the junction left unmatched. CDR3 length: 14 residues. Germline CDR1 MNHEY, CDR2 SVGAGI. The CDR3 sequence: CASSEDRPAGKLFF. CDR3 nucleotides: TGTGCCAGCAGTGAGGACAGGCCAGCAGGAAAACTGTTTTTT.

The V and J genes are TRBV9 and TRBJ2-1, with D perhaps matching TRBD1 or TRBD2 (5 bases each). The V gene's germline CDR1 is SGDLS and CDR2 YYNGEE. The CDR3 length is 16 residues. The V gene lost 4 bases and the J gene lost 0 bases, with 14 bases spanning the gap. CDR3 loop: CASSPEGLDSYNEQFF. CDR3 bases: TGTGCCAGCAGCCCAGAGGGGTTGGACTCCTACAATGAGCAGTTCTTC. The complete variable domain, with remaining parts taken from reference TRBV9 and TRBJ2-1, reads DSGVTQTPKHLITATGQRVTLRCSPRSGDLSVYWYQQSLDQGLQFLIQYYNGEERAKGNILERFSAQQFPDLHSELNLSSLELGDSALYFCASSPEGLDSYNEQFFGPGTRLTVL.

This clone was counted between two and nine times. The gene calls are TRBV19 and TRBJ2-7; tentatively, D is TRBD1 or TRBD2 (7 bases each). CDR1 is LNHDA, CDR2 SQIVND, per germline (reference sequence). With 4 bases removed from V and 7 bases from J, the gap between germline ends came to 20 bases. This CDR3 spans 15 amino acids. The CDR3 sequence: CASSTRQGGMMEQYF. CDR3 bases: TGTGCCAGTAGTACCCGACAGGGAGGGATGATGGAGCAGTACTTC.

The chain is built from TRBV5-1 and TRBJ2-5, with TRBD1 identical over 11 bases. CDR3 length: 15 amino acids. Germline V gene lookup returns CDR1 SGHRS and CDR2 YFSETQ. V lost 4 bases, J lost 5 bases, and 7 bases stayed unmatched. CDR3 loop: CASSDWTGGWETQYF. Written as DNA, the CDR3 is TGCGCCAGCAGCGACTGGACAGGGGGCTGGGAGACCCAGTACTTC.